A single sample gave rise to the 3 T cell receptor beta chains below, sequenced in a study of blood T cells in healthy people across ages. Alongside a J-beta primer mix, a sample-barcoded 5' primer served in a second PCR lasting about 7 to 11 cycles. TCRdb itself ran the 5' RACE reads through MiXCR, one entry per CDR3 protein. The sample comprises around 1.5 million distinct CDR3 sequences, roughly 64% of which are singletons, and over 5.5% rests with the top ten. Material: blood. These receptors came from a man aged 18-30 years in good health.

V is TRBV4-1 and J is TRBJ2-3; 10 bases match TRBD2. There are 18 residues in the CDR3. Germline trimming cut 1 base from V and 2 bases from J; bases unmatched to any gene: 9. The germline V gene encodes CDR1 MGHRA and CDR2 YSYEKL. The CDR3 loop reads CASSQVVVLAGITDTQYF. DNA for the CDR3: TGCGCCAGCAGCCAAGTGGTGGTACTAGCGGGGATCACAGATACGCAGTATTTT.

The J gene is TRBJ2-5, the V gene TRBV4-2; 7 bases align to TRBD1. The CDR3 contains 17 residues. With V trimmed by 2 bases and J by 4 bases, 13 bases remained unmatched. The V gene's germline CDR1 is LGHNA and CDR2 YNFKEQ. DNA for the CDR3: TGTGCCAGCAGCCAACTTCTCACAGGGGATGTGGGAGAGACCCAGTACTTC. It is translated as CASSQLLTGDVGETQYF.

This clonotype has just a few counts. The V gene is TRBV20-1, the J gene TRBJ2-7; TRBD1 agrees at 11 bases. V shed 5 bases and J 3 bases; nucleotides not matched to a gene: 6. This CDR3 spans 14 amino acids. Germline CDR1 and CDR2: DFQATT and SNEGSKA (reference sequence). In DNA, the CDR3 is TGCAGTGCTGCCCCCGGGACAGGGGGCTACGAGCAGTACTTC. Its translation is CSAAPGTGGYEQYF.